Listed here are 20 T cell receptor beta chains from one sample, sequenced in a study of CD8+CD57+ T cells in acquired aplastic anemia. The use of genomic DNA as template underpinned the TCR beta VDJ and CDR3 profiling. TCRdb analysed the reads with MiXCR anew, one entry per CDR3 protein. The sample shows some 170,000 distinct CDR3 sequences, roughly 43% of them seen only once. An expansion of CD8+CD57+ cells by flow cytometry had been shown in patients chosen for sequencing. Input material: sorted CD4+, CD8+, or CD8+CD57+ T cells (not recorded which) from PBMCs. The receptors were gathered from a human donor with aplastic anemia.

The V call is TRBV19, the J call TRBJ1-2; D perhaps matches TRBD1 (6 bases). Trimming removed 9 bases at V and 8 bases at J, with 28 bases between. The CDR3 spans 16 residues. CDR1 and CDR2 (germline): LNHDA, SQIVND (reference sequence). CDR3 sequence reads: CASSPFLQGTREGYTF. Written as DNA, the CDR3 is TGTGCCAGCTCACCATTTCTCCAGGGGACTAGGGAAGGCTACACCTTC.

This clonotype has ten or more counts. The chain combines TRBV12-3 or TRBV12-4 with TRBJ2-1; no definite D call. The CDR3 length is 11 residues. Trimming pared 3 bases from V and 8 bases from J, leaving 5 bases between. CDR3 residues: CASSFGYEQFF. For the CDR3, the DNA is TGTGCCAGCAGTTTCGGCTATGAGCAGTTCTTC.

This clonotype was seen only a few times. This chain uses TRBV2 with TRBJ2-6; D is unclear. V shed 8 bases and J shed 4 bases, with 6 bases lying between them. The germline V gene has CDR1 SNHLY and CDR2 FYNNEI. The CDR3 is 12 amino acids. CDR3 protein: CASGRGANVLTF. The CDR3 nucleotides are TGTGCCAGCGGTAGGGGGGCCAACGTCCTGACTTTC.

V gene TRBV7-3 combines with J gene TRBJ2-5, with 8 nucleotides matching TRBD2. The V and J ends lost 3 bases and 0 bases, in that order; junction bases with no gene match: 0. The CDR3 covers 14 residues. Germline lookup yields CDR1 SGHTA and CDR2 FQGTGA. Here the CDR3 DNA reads TGTGCCAGCAGCTTGGGACTAGACCAAGAGACCCAGTACTTC. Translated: CASSLGLDQETQYF.

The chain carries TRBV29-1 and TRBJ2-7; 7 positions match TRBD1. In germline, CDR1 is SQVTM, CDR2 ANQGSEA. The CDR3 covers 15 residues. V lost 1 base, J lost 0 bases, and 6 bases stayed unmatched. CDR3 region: CSVEGSRGPSYEQYF. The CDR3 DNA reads TGCAGCGTTGAAGGTTCGAGGGGGCCCTCCTACGAGCAGTACTTC.

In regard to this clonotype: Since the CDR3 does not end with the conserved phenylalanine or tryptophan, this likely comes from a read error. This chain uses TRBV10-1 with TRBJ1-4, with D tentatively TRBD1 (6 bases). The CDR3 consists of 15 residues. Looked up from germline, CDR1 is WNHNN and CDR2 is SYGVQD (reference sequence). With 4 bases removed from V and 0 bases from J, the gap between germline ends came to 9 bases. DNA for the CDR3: TGCGCCAGCAGTGGGGGGCATGCAACTAATGAAAAACTGTTTTAT. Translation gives CASSGGHATNEKLFY.

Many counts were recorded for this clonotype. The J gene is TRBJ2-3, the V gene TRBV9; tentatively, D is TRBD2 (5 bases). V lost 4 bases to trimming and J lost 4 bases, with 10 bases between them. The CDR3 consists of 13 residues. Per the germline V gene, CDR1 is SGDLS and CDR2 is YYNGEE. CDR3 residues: CASSPGYADTQYF. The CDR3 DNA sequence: TGTGCCAGCAGCCCGGGGTACGCAGATACGCAGTATTTT.

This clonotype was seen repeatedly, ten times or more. The CDR3 bases are TGTGCCAGCAAAGGCGGCCTTAACAATGAGCAGTTCTTC. This encodes CASKGGLNNEQFF. The V and J genes are TRBV6-4 and TRBJ2-1; no clear D. Germline V gene lookup returns CDR1 MRHNA and CDR2 SNTAGT. V was trimmed by 7 bases and J by 5 bases, leaving 12 bases between them. The CDR3 spans 13 residues.

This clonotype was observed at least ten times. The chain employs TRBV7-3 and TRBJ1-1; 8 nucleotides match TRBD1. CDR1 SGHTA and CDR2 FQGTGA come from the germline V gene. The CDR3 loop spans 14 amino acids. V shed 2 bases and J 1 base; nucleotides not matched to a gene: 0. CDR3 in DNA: TGTGCCAGCAGCTTAGACAGGGGGAACACTGAAGCTTTCTTT. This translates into CASSLDRGNTEAFF.

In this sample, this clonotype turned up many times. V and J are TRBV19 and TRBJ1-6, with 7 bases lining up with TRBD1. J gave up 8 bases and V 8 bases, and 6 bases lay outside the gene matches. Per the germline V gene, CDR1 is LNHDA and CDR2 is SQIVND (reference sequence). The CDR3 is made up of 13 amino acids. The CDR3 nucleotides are TGTGCCAGTCGAGGGCAGGGGGATTCACCCCTCCACTTT. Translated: CASRGQGDSPLHF.

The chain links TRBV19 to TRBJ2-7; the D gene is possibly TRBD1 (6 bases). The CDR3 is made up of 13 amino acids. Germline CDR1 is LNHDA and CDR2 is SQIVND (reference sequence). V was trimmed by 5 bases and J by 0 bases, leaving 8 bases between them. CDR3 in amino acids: CASSWDTSYEQYF. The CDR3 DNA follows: TGTGCCAGTAGTTGGGACACCTCCTACGAGCAGTACTTC.

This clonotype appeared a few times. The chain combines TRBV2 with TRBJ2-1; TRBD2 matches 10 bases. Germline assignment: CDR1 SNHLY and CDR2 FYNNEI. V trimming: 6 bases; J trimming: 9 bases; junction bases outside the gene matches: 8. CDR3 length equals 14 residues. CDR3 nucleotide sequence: TGTGCCAGCAGCCCCGGGACTAGCGCAGGTGAGCAGTTCTTC. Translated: CASSPGTSAGEQFF.

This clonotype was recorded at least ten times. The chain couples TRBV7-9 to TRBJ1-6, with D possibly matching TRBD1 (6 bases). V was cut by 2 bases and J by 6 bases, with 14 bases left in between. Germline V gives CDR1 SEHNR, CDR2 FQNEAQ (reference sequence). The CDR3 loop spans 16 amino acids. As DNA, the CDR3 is TGTGCCAGCAGCTTAAGGGGGGTTCACGGTAATTCACCCCTCCACTTT. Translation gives CASSLRGVHGNSPLHF. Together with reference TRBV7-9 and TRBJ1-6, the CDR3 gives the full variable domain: DTGVSQNPRHKITKRGQNVTFRCDPISEHNRLYWYRQTLGQGPEFLTYFQNEAQLEKSRLLSDRFSAERPKGSFSTLEIQRTEQGDSAMYLCASSLRGVHGNSPLHFGNGTRLTVT.

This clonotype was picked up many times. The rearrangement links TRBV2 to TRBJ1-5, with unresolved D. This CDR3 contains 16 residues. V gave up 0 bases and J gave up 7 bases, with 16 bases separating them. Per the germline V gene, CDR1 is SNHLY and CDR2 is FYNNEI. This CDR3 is CASSEAGSRRKQPQHF. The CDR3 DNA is TGTGCCAGCAGTGAAGCGGGGTCCAGGCGGAAACAGCCCCAGCATTTT. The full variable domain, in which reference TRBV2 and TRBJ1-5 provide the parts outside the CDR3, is EPEVTQTPSHQVTQMGQEVILRCVPISNHLYFYWYRQILGQKVEFLVSFYNNEISEKSEIFDDQFSVERPDGSNFTLKIRSTKLEDSAMYFCASSEAGSRRKQPQHFGDGTRLSIL.

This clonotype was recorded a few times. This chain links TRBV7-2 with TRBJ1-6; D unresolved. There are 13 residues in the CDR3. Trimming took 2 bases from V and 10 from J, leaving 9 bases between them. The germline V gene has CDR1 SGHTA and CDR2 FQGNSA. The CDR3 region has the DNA TGTGCCAGCAGCTTACCGACAAGCTCACCCCTCCACTTT. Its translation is CASSLPTSSPLHF.

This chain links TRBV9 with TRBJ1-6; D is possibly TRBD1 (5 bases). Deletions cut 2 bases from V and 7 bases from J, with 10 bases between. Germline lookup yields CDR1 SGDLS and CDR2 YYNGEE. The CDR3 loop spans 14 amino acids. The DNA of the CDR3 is TGTGCCAGCAGCGTCGACAGCCGCAATTCACCCCTCCACTTT. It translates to CASSVDSRNSPLHF.

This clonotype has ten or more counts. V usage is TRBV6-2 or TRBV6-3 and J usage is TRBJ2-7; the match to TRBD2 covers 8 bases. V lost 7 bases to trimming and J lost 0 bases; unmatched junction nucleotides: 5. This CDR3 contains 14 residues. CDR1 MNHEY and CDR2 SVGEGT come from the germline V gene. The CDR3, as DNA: TGTGCCAGCACCGCGGGGGGTCTCTCCTACGAGCAGTACTTC. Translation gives CASTAGGLSYEQYF.

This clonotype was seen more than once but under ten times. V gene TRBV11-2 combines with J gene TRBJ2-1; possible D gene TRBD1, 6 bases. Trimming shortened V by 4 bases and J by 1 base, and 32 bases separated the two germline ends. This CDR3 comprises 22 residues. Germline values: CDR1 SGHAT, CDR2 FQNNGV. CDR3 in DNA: TGTGCCAGCAGCTCACTAGGCCTCCGGGACACAAGGGGCCCTGGTTCCTACAATGAGCAGTTCTTC. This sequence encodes CASSSLGLRDTRGPGSYNEQFF. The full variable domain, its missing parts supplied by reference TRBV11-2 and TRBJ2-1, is EAGVAQSPRYKIIEKRQSVAFWCNPISGHATLYWYQQILGQGPKLLIQFQNNGVVDDSQLPKDRFSAERLKGVDSTLKIQPAKLEDSAVYLCASSSLGLRDTRGPGSYNEQFFGPGTRLTVL.

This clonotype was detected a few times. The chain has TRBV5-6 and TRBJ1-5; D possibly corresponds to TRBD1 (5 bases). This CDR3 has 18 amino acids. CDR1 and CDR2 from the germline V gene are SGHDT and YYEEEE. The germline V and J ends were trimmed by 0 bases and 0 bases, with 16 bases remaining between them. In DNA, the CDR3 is TGTGCCAGCAGCTTGGGGATTCCCGGGGGTTATAGCAATCAGCCCCAGCATTTT. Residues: CASSLGIPGGYSNQPQHF.

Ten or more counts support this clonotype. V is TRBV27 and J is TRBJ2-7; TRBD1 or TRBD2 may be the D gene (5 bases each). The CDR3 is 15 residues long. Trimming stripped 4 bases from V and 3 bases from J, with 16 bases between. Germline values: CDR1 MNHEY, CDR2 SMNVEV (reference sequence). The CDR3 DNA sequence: TGTGCCAGCAGTTATCGGCGAGGGGATCTCTACGAGCAGTACTTC. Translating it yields CASSYRRGDLYEQYF.